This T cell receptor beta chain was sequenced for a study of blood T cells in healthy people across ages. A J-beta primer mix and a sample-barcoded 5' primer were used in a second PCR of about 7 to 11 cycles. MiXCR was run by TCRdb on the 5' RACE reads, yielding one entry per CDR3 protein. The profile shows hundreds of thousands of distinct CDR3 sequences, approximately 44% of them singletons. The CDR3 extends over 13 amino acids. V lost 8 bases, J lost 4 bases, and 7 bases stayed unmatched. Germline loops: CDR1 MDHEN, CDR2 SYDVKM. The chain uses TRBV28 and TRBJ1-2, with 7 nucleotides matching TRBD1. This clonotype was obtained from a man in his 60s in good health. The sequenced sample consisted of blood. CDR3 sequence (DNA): TGTGCCAGCGAGGACAGGACCGGCTATGGCTACACCTTC. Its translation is CASEDRTGYGYTF.